Presented here are 11 T cell receptor beta chains from one specimen sequenced in a study of control samples from healthy donors and cancer patients. The protocol was immunoSEQ multiplex PCR, while the TCRdb copy is restricted to in-frame clones and leaves out a portion. The profile shows approximately 90,000 clones, about nine tenths of them singletons. The specimen sequenced was blood. All receptors come from a woman aged 70-85 years in good health.

The rearrangement joins TRBV6-2 or TRBV6-3 to TRBJ2-5; D tentatively reads TRBD1 or TRBD2 (5 bases each). The CDR3 runs to 13 residues. Germline-derived CDR1 and CDR2 are MNHEY and SVGEGT. Trimming left V 6 bases short and J 5 bases short, with 13 bases between. The CDR3 reads CASSRDGKETQYF. In DNA, the CDR3 is TGTGCCAGCAGCCGGGACGGGAAGGAGACCCAGTACTTC.

The chain has TRBV5-4 and TRBJ1-2; D is unclear. V was shortened by 0 bases and J by 4 bases, with 10 bases between the two germline ends. This CDR3 is 14 amino acids long. The V gene's germline CDR1 is SGHNT and CDR2 YYREEE (reference sequence). The CDR3 nucleotides read TGTGCCAGCAGCTTGGCGGCAGCAACCTATGGCTACACCTTC. Its protein product is CASSLAAATYGYTF. Supplemented by reference TRBV5-4 and TRBJ1-2, the full variable domain reads ETGVTQSPTHLIKTRGQQVTLRCSSQSGHNTVSWYQQALGQGPQFIFQYYREEENGRGNFPPRFSGLQFPNYSSELNVNALELDDSALYLCASSLAAATYGYTFGSGTRLTVV.

V and J are TRBV5-8 and TRBJ1-1; maybe TRBD1 (5 bases). Trimming stripped 5 bases from V and 0 bases from J, with 11 bases between. This CDR3 is built from 14 residues. Germline values: CDR1 SGHTS, CDR2 YDEGEE. The CDR3 DNA reads as TGTGCCAGCAGTCCCCGGGGGATGAACACTGAAGCTTTCTTT. The encoded protein is CASSPRGMNTEAFF.

This chain uses TRBV5-1 with TRBJ2-5, with 9 nucleotides matching TRBD2. V shed 4 bases, J shed 5 bases, and the junction held 3 bases outside the gene matches. The CDR3 runs 13 residues. Germline V gene data show CDR1 as SGHRS and CDR2 as YFSETQ. Here the CDR3 reads CASSGTSLETQYF. In DNA form, the CDR3 reads TGCGCCAGCAGCGGGACTAGCCTGGAGACCCAGTACTTC.

The chain couples TRBV19 to TRBJ2-1; 8 nucleotides line up with TRBD2. The CDR3 length is 15 residues. V lost 3 bases, J lost 6 bases, and 7 bases stayed unmatched. CDR1 and CDR2 from the germline V gene are LNHDA and SQIVND (reference sequence). Written as DNA, the CDR3 is TGTGCCAGTAGTATTGGAGGCGGGAGGACCAATGAGCAGTTCTTC. The encoded protein is CASSIGGGRTNEQFF.

This clone turned up a few times. V is TRBV25-1 and J is TRBJ2-3; 8 bases are a match to TRBD2. The CDR3 consists of 15 residues. Germline trimming cut 3 bases from V and 8 bases from J; bases unmatched to any gene: 10. Looked up from germline, CDR1 is MGHDK and CDR2 is SYGVNS. The CDR3, as DNA: TGTGCCAGCAGTGATACGGGAGGGAACCTCAGTACGCAGTATTTT. This codes for CASSDTGGNLSTQYF.

This chain connects TRBV7-2 to TRBJ2-2; the D is unclear. This CDR3 contains 12 residues. The germline gives CDR1 SGHTA, CDR2 FQGNSA. Trimming cost V 3 bases and J 7 bases, with 6 bases left between them. CDR3 amino acids: CASSFRLGELFF. CDR3 nucleotide sequence: TGTGCCAGCAGCTTTAGGCTCGGGGAGCTGTTTTTT.

This chain uses TRBV10-2 with TRBJ1-6; D unclear. Germline V gene lookup returns CDR1 WSHSY and CDR2 SAAADI. The ends were cut back, 8 bases at V and 7 bases at J, with 12 bases in the middle. The CDR3 contains 13 residues. CDR3 in amino acids: CASEINTNSPLHF. The CDR3 DNA reads TGCGCCAGCGAGATAAATACGAATTCACCCCTCCACTTT.

The V and J genes are TRBV27 and TRBJ2-4; D possibly uses TRBD1 or TRBD2 (7 bases each). This CDR3 comprises 15 residues. Germline loops: CDR1 MNHEY, CDR2 SMNVEV (reference sequence). The V end lost 5 bases, the J end lost 5 bases, and 16 bases lay between the germline ends. CDR3 bases: TGTGCCAGCAGTCCCAGGGGGGGACGTGAAAACATTCAGTACTTC. The encoded protein is CASSPRGGRENIQYF.

This chain connects TRBV19 to TRBJ2-2; weak D call: TRBD2 (7 bases). The CDR3 is 16 amino acids. With 0 bases removed from V and 5 bases from J, the gap between germline ends came to 13 bases. Germline V gene lookup returns CDR1 LNHDA and CDR2 SQIVND (reference sequence). CDR3 in amino acids: CASSIEGGRRTGELFF. In DNA form, the CDR3 reads TGTGCCAGTAGTATAGAGGGGGGGCGAAGGACCGGGGAGCTGTTTTTT.

The rearrangement joins TRBV2 to TRBJ1-5, with 8 bases that match TRBD1. The ends lost 8 bases at V and 5 bases at J; junction bases unmatched: 5. CDR1 SNHLY and CDR2 FYNNEI come from the germline V gene. CDR3 length: 13 residues. CDR3 region: CASGRGLDQPQHF. CDR3 nucleotides: TGTGCCAGCGGCAGGGGGCTGGATCAGCCCCAGCATTTT. Supplemented by reference TRBV2 and TRBJ1-5, the full variable domain reads EPEVTQTPSHQVTQMGQEVILRCVPISNHLYFYWYRQILGQKVEFLVSFYNNEISEKSEIFDDQFSVERPDGSNFTLKIRSTKLEDSAMYFCASGRGLDQPQHFGDGTRLSIL.